A selection of T cell receptor beta chains follows, all from one sample in a study of T cell responses to AZD1222 COVID-19 vaccine. The assay was immunoSEQ multiplex PCR, and TCRdb's table has in-frame clones only and misses some. The sample lists 140,000 to 150,000 clones, about 89% occurring once. The input for sequencing was peripheral blood, taken 28 days after the second AZD1222 dose. These receptors originate from an adult who received the AZD1222 COVID-19 vaccine. The CDR3 runs from the conserved cysteine through the conserved F or W. Fields, in order: V gene, J gene, CDR3 protein.

V: TRBV7-2; J: TRBJ1-1; CDR3: CASSLVGAAEAFF
V: TRBV14; J: TRBJ1-1; CDR3: CASSQATGNTEAFF
V: TRBV3-1/TRBV3-2; J: TRBJ1-2; CDR3: CASGSSRDSYNYGYTF
V: TRBV6-5; J: TRBJ1-2; CDR3: CASRPRGLNYGYTF
V: TRBV7-9; J: TRBJ1-6; CDR3: CASREGNSPLHF
V: TRBV10-3; J: TRBJ2-1; CDR3: CAISESLTGTFNNEQFF
V: TRBV10-1; J: TRBJ1-5; CDR3: CASNVGNQPQHF
V: TRBV2; J: TRBJ2-6; CDR3: CASSRGAAGANVLTF
V: TRBV6-2/TRBV6-3; J: TRBJ2-7; CDR3: CASSLTSGTALEQYF
V: TRBV4-2; J: TRBJ2-3; CDR3: CASSSLRGAGTDTQYF
V: TRBV20-1; J: TRBJ2-7; CDR3: CSASATSGRVYEQYF
V: TRBV7-3; J: TRBJ2-1; CDR3: CASSLGLAGESEQFF
V: TRBV28; J: TRBJ2-3; CDR3: CASSPRPRGLAGVRTDTQYF
V: TRBV9; J: TRBJ2-7; CDR3: CASSSSPDVYEQYF
V: TRBV30; J: TRBJ2-1; CDR3: CAWSAWSSGGYNEQFF
V: TRBV19; J: TRBJ1-2; CDR3: CASRPMPLVDYGYTF